The 26 T cell receptor beta chains below were found in one sample sequenced in a study of blood T cell repertoires in COVID-19 (TCRdb year 2020). Library method: the immunoSEQ multiplex PCR assay. Imported from immuneACCESS, the table was reduced by TCRdb to in-frame sequences with V and J called. These copies leave out some clones; in studies compared against another copy, an unresolved V gene accounts for under half, and the cause of the remainder is not known. For this sample the table gives fewer than 300,000 clones, of which approximately 82% were detected only once. The ten largest clones represent roughly 3.1% of the sample. Sequencing was performed on peripheral blood. The receptor source for this set is a woman aged 18-30 years with acute or convalescent COVID-19.

V and J are TRBV11-3 and TRBJ1-2; D remains unclear. Deletions cut 1 base from V and 4 bases from J, with 7 bases between. CDR1 and CDR2 from the germline V gene are SGHNT and YENEEA. CDR3 size: 13 residues. The DNA of the CDR3 is TGTGCCAGCAGCTTAGTATCGGGCTATGGCTACACCTTC. This gives the protein CASSLVSGYGYTF.

The count of this clone is one. This chain joins TRBV5-8 and TRBJ2-2, with D possibly TRBD2 on 6 matching bases. The CDR3 length is 16 residues. V gave up 5 bases and J gave up 1 base, with 15 bases separating them. CDR1 and CDR2 (germline): SGHTS, YDEGEE. CDR3 DNA: TGTGCCAGCAGGAAACCGGGACTGGTGAACACCGGGGAGCTGTTTTTT. It is translated as CASRKPGLVNTGELFF. Using reference TRBV5-8 and TRBJ2-2 for the parts outside the CDR3, the full variable domain is EAGVTQSPTHLIKTRGQQATLRCSPISGHTSVYWYQQALGLGLQFLLWYDEGEERNRGNFPPRFSGRQFPNYSSELNVNALELEDSALYLCASRKPGLVNTGELFFGEGSRLTVL.

This clone showed up just a few times. This chain links TRBV19 with TRBJ2-1; TRBD2 aligns across 9 bases. The CDR3 covers 13 residues. CDR1 and CDR2 from the germline V gene are LNHDA and SQIVND (reference sequence). With V trimmed by 3 bases and J by 10 bases, 4 bases remained unmatched. In DNA, the CDR3 is TGTGCCAGTAGTATGGGGCTAGCGGGAGAGCAGTTCTTC. Its translation is CASSMGLAGEQFF.

This clone was counted a single time. This rearrangement joins TRBV21-1 to TRBJ1-5; TRBD1 was called by the table and not checked on the DNA. TRBV21-1 is designated a pseudogene. CDR3 length equals 16 residues. CDR3 region: CASSPLGQGVNQPQHF. The CDR3 DNA is TGTGCCAGCAGCCCCTTGGGACAGGGCGTCAATCAGCCCCAGCATTTT.

With respect to this clone: One junction end disagrees with the germline gene, perhaps due to a read error. This chain links TRBV2 with TRBJ1-2, with D uncertain. Germline V gene sequence: CDR1 SNHLY, CDR2 FYNNEI. This CDR3 contains 14 residues. CDR3 in amino acids: CASSEFFSNDGYTF. The DNA for the CDR3 is TGTGCCAGCAGTGAATTTTTCAGTAACGATGGCTACACCTTC.

The rearrangement uses TRBV6-5 and TRBJ2-7; D unresolved. The CDR3 consists of 15 residues. Germline V gene data show CDR1 as MNHEY and CDR2 as SVGAGI. Trimming pared 0 bases from V and 3 bases from J, leaving 12 bases between. CDR3 bases: TGTGCCAGCAGTTACTCTCGTCGCACAGACTACGAGCAGTACTTC. Residues: CASSYSRRTDYEQYF.

V gene TRBV6-4 combines with J gene TRBJ2-3; 7 nucleotides agree with TRBD1. The CDR3 covers 15 residues. The V gene's germline CDR1 is MRHNA and CDR2 SNTAGT. J was trimmed by 4 bases and V by 0 bases; bases with no gene match: 4. In DNA form, the CDR3 reads TGTGCCAGCAGTGACTCAGGGGGCGGCGCAGATACGCAGTATTTT. Its translation: CASSDSGGGADTQYF.

This clone was recorded a few times. J is TRBJ1-2 and V is TRBV5-4; D gene unclear. V lost 0 bases to trimming and J lost 2 bases, with 8 bases between them. Germline V CDR1 and CDR2: SGHNT, YYREEE (reference sequence). The CDR3 extends over 14 amino acids. In nucleotides, the CDR3 is TGTGCCAGCAGCTTGGGGCTGGAGAACTATGGCTACACCTTC. Protein product: CASSLGLENYGYTF.

V gene TRBV7-9 combines with J gene TRBJ1-6, with 7 bases matching TRBD1. This CDR3 spans 15 amino acids. Germline-derived CDR1 and CDR2 are SEHNR and FQNEAQ (reference sequence). V gave up 5 bases and J gave up 6 bases; unmatched junction bases: 7. CDR3 protein: CASSPRDSRNSPLHF. Here the CDR3 DNA reads TGTGCCAGCAGCCCGAGGGACAGCCGTAATTCACCCCTCCACTTT. The variable domain in full, completed from reference TRBV7-9 and TRBJ1-6, reads DTGVSQNPRHKITKRGQNVTFRCDPISEHNRLYWYRQTLGQGPEFLTYFQNEAQLEKSRLLSDRFSAERPKGSFSTLEIQRTEQGDSAMYLCASSPRDSRNSPLHFGNGTRLTVT.

This clone appeared a single time. The rearrangement uses TRBV19 and TRBJ2-5; D possibly corresponds to TRBD1 (6 bases). CDR1 and CDR2 from the germline V gene are LNHDA and SQIVND (reference sequence). The CDR3 runs 14 residues. V shed 2 bases and J shed 1 base, with 8 bases lying between them. The CDR3 nucleotides are TGTGCCAGTAGTATAAGGGGGTCCCAAGAGACCCAGTACTTC. Translated: CASSIRGSQETQYF.

The gene calls are TRBV2 and TRBJ1-5; D gene ambiguous. V lost 6 bases to trimming and J lost 8 bases, with 8 bases between them. The CDR3 is 11 amino acids. Per the germline V gene, CDR1 is SNHLY and CDR2 is FYNNEI. The DNA for the CDR3 is TGTGCCAGCAGGGAGGCAGAGCCCCAGCATTTT. It codes for CASREAEPQHF.

The V call is TRBV29-1, the J call TRBJ2-3; TRBD1 is a possible D gene (5 bases). The CDR3 contains 14 residues. V shed 2 bases and J shed 4 bases, with 13 bases lying between them. Per the germline V gene, CDR1 is SQVTM and CDR2 is ANQGSEA. The CDR3 DNA reads TGCAGCGTTGAACGGCAGGGTTTAGCAGATACGCAGTATTTT. Residues: CSVERQGLADTQYF.

The chain couples TRBV7-2 to TRBJ2-2; D remains unclear. Germline CDR1 SGHTA, CDR2 FQGNSA. V was clipped by 6 bases and J by 1 base, with 3 bases between them. The CDR3 consists of 12 residues. The CDR3 here is CASRQNTGELFF. CDR3 nucleotide sequence: TGTGCCAGCAGACAGAACACCGGGGAGCTGTTTTTT.

The chain has TRBV10-2 and TRBJ2-1; 7 bases line up with TRBD2. Germline V gene sequence: CDR1 WSHSY, CDR2 SAAADI. This CDR3 comprises 14 residues. The J segment lost 5 bases and the V segment lost 10 bases, leaving 11 bases of the junction unmatched. CDR3 DNA sequence: TGCGCCACCTCCTCCGAGCTAGCGGACAATGAGCAGTTCTTC. Amino acid sequence: CATSSELADNEQFF.

The rearrangement links TRBV4-3 to TRBJ2-3; D is perhaps TRBD2 (6 bases). V lost 1 base, J lost 0 bases, and 14 bases lay in between. CDR3 size: 17 residues. Germline lookup yields CDR1 LGHNA and CDR2 YSLEER. The CDR3 protein is CASSQGVLASSTDTQYF. The CDR3, as DNA: TGCGCCAGCAGCCAAGGCGTTCTAGCGTCTAGCACAGATACGCAGTATTTT.

This chain joins TRBV11-3 and TRBJ1-2; D possibly corresponds to TRBD1 (5 bases). This CDR3 region has 16 residues. The germline gives CDR1 SGHNT, CDR2 YENEEA. V was shortened by 1 base and J by 6 bases, with 18 bases between the two germline ends. The CDR3 loop reads CASSLGGGISNHGYTF. The CDR3 DNA is TGTGCCAGCAGCTTAGGGGGGGGTATTAGTAATCATGGCTACACCTTC.

The sample holds a few counts of this clone. The chain couples TRBV6-5 to TRBJ1-2, with 9 bases lining up with TRBD1. This CDR3 has 15 amino acids. The germline V gene has CDR1 MNHEY and CDR2 SVGAGI. V shed 2 bases, J shed 4 bases, and the junction held 5 bases outside the gene matches. This CDR3 is CASSYAGTGPYGYTF. CDR3 in DNA: TGTGCCAGCAGTTACGCCGGGACAGGGCCCTATGGCTACACCTTC.

The chain combines TRBV19 with TRBJ1-2; 8 bases line up with TRBD1. CDR3 size: 12 residues. The V and J ends lost 6 bases and 8 bases, in that order; junction bases with no gene match: 5. The germline V gene has CDR1 LNHDA and CDR2 SQIVND (reference sequence). The CDR3 DNA reads TGTGCCAGTAGACAGGACAGGGCGGGCTACACCTTC. Translated: CASRQDRAGYTF.

The chain recombines TRBV7-2 with TRBJ1-2, with 8 positions matching TRBD1. CDR1 is SGHTA, CDR2 FQGNSA, per germline. This CDR3 contains 15 residues. The V segment lost 4 bases and the J segment 7 bases; nucleotides outside the gene matches: 11. The CDR3: CASSSSGGGRGGYTF. As DNA, the CDR3 is TGTGCCAGCAGCTCATCAGGGGGCGGAAGGGGTGGCTACACCTTC.

V usage is TRBV5-1 and J usage is TRBJ2-1; D uncertain. Germline lookup yields CDR1 SGHRS and CDR2 YFSETQ. V was trimmed by 0 bases and J by 6 bases, leaving 10 bases between them. The CDR3 totals 14 residues. The CDR3 nucleotides read TGCGCCAGCAGCTTGGTGGCTGTCTCCAATGAGCAGTTCTTC. This sequence encodes CASSLVAVSNEQFF. Full variable domain (remainder filled in from reference TRBV5-1 and TRBJ2-1): KAGVTQTPRYLIKTRGQQVTLSCSPISGHRSVSWYQQTPGQGLQFLFEYFSETQRNKGNFPGRFSGRQFSNSRSEMNVSTLELGDSALYLCASSLVAVSNEQFFGPGTRLTVL.

The rearrangement uses TRBV6-5 and TRBJ2-5; 7 bases align to TRBD1. Per germline, CDR1 MNHEY and CDR2 SVGAGI. V shed 6 bases, J shed 2 bases, and the junction held 3 bases outside the gene matches. This CDR3 region has 13 residues. CDR3 residues: CASRETGQETQYF. The CDR3 DNA follows: TGTGCCAGCAGGGAGACAGGGCAAGAGACCCAGTACTTC.

The chain recombines TRBV13 with TRBJ2-1, with D maybe TRBD2 (5 bases). Trimming cost V 1 base and J 5 bases, with 12 bases left between them. Per germline, CDR1 PRHDT and CDR2 FYEKMQ (reference sequence). This CDR3 is built from 15 residues. The CDR3 spells CASSLERTLNNEQFF. The CDR3 nucleotides are TGTGCCAGCAGCTTAGAGCGGACCCTCAACAATGAGCAGTTCTTC.

The chain combines TRBV27 with TRBJ2-3; 8 positions match TRBD1. Germline trimming cut 1 base from V and 5 bases from J; bases unmatched to any gene: 11. CDR1 is MNHEY, CDR2 SMNVEV, per germline (reference sequence). This CDR3 region has 17 residues. DNA of the CDR3: TGTGCCAGCAGTTTATATGGACAGGGACTCGGTCAAGATACGCAGTATTTT. This codes for CASSLYGQGLGQDTQYF.

The chain recombines TRBV11-2 with TRBJ1-1, with D unclear. CDR3 size: 14 residues. Germline V CDR1 and CDR2: SGHAT, FQNNGV. V was shortened by 2 bases and J by 5 bases, with 12 bases between the two germline ends. The CDR3 protein is CASSLSTVGTEAFF. Written as DNA, the CDR3 is TGTGCCAGCAGCTTATCGACTGTCGGGACTGAAGCTTTCTTT.

The chain couples TRBV24-1 to TRBJ1-4; tentatively, D is TRBD1 (5 bases). This CDR3 spans 14 amino acids. V was cut by 4 bases and J by 3 bases, with 8 bases left in between. From germline, CDR1 is KGHDR and CDR2 SFDVKD. The CDR3 DNA follows: TGTGCCACCAGTGACGGGGGAGCTAATGAAAAACTGTTTTTT. It yields the protein CATSDGGANEKLFF.

This chain connects TRBV19 to TRBJ2-2; a weak D match, TRBD2 (6 bases). The CDR3 has 16 residues. The germline V gene has CDR1 LNHDA and CDR2 SQIVND (reference sequence). The V gene lost 3 bases and the J gene lost 0 bases, with 11 bases spanning the gap. The CDR3: CASSIRSGANTGELFF. The CDR3 coding sequence is TGTGCCAGTAGTATTCGTAGCGGAGCGAACACCGGGGAGCTGTTTTTT.